The T cell receptor (beta chain) under discussion was sequenced for a study of identical twins listed by TCRdb under 2016. Study-wide context: TCR alpha and beta repertoires from monozygotic twins, unrelated adults of various ages and cord blood were deep-sequenced to test whether fetal clonotypes persist. To rule out contamination, replicate twin experiments were performed at different times with different library preparation protocols.

A few counts support this clonotype. The antigen it recognizes is unknown. No base-level quality is on record; no much larger clone is a single base apart. Germline trimming: 1 base from V, 11 bases from J; junction bases outside gene matches: 11. CDR1 and CDR2 are drawn from the germline V gene (reference sequence): SGHNT, YYREEE. There are 15 amino acids in the CDR3, from cysteine to phenylalanine inclusive. Of the read, only the CDR3 DNA is kept; its 45 bases are in frame from base 1. Findings and caveats that apply to the study as a whole: Out-of-frame TCR alpha sequences shared between twins showed an excess of low generation-probability sequences compared with coincidental sharing between unrelated individuals. In beta out-of-frame sequences, excess twin sharing was weaker, because having fewer shared sequences lowered the signal-to-noise ratio. Zero-insertion analyses could be partly confounded by invariant T cells such as MAIT and iNKT, although diverse VJ usage argued against such confounding for most clonotypes. In monozygotic twins, out-of-frame TCR alpha sharing was systematically underestimated by recombination models, although the models agreed with sharing between unrelated individuals. Because the same donors could not be followed over many years, the conclusions relied on cross-sectional statistical analysis. Fewer insertions were carried by abundant cord blood beta clonotypes; a weaker similar trend was observed in young adult naive repertoires, while no such trend was observed in memory repertoires.

Only healthy Caucasian donors were included. Three pairs of female monozygotic twins, all aged about 18 to 30 years, made up the twin cohort. Using Miltenyi CD45RO+ enrichment and human naive T-cell isolation kits, memory (CD45RO+) and naive T cells were isolated from PBMC. Receptor libraries were prepared by 5' RACE. The run used an Illumina HiSeq 2000. A universal primer binding site was introduced by template switching, and a unique molecular identifier was present in the final cDNA, enabling accurate counting of TCR cDNA molecules. Specific primers in the conserved constant-segment region were used to synthesize first-strand cDNA for the TCR alpha and beta chains. To control for contamination, each cDNA library was double barcoded with a SMART-Mk sample barcode plus Illumina barcodes. TruSeq adapter sequences, together with Illumina sample barcodes, were added in two successive PCR steps. TCR alpha and beta cDNA libraries were sequenced on the Illumina HiSeq platform with custom primers. The paper's data handling went like this. Raw reads were processed with MiGEC to extract unique molecular identifiers, and MiXCR was used to determine CDR3 positions. For each individual, recombination models were inferred using an EM algorithm with the repgenHMM and IGoR tools. The analysis of shared clonotypes was done with the tcR package in R, with sharing normalized by the product of cloneset sizes. To study raw recombination free of thymic and clonal selection effects, out-of-frame nonproductive sequences were analyzed. TCRdb reran the public reads through fastp at Q25 and MiXCR, keeping productive beta chains. Every distinct CDR3 protein forms one entry, paired with its most common genes and DNA. TCRdb assigned the V and J calls; the authors' analysis was not used. Present in this sample are 250,000 to 350,000 distinct CDR3 sequences, less than 9% of which were seen just once. Approximately 2.1% of the sample rests with the top ten.

A further study also used this sample, focusing on yellow fever vaccine responses in identical twins. From the second report: The authors reported that the T cell response to vaccination in identical twins appeared partly convergent and partly personalized. In identical twins, the study followed T cell clones that responded to the vaccine with precision.

The clonotype was recovered from a woman under 30 in good health. Source material: memory (CD45RO+) T cells sorted from blood. This specimen's cell subset or site label, interpreted: CD45RO+ enriched T cells. This chain is built from TRBV5-4 and TRBJ2-2; a stretch of 7 junction bases matches TRBD1. The nucleotide sequence is TGTGCCAGCAGCTTGAAGGGGACAGTGAACGAAGAGCTGTTTTTT. It codes for CASSLKGTVNEELFF.